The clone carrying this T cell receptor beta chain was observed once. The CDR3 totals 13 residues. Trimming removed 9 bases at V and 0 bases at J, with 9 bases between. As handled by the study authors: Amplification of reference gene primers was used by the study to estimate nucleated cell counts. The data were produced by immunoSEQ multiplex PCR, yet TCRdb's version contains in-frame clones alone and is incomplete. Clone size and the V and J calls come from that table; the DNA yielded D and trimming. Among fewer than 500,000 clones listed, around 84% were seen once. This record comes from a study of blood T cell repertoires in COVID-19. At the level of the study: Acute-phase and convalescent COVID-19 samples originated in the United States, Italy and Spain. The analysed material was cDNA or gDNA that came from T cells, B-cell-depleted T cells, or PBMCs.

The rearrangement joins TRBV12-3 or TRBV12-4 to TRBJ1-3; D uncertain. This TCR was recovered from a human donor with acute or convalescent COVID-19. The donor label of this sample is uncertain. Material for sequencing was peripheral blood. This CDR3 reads CASEQNSGNTIYF. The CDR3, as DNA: TGTGCCAGTGAACAGAACTCTGGAAACACCATATATTTT.